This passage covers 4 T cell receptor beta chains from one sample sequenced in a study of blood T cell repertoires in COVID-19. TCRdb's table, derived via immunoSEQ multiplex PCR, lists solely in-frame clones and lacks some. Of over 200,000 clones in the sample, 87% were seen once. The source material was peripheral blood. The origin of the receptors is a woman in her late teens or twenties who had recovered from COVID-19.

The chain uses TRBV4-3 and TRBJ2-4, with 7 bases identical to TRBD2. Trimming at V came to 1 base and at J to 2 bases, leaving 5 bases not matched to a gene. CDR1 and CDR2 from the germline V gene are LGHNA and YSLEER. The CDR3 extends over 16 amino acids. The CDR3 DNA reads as TGCGCCAGCAGCCAAGCTGGGCGGGGGACCAAAAACATTCAGTACTTC. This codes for CASSQAGRGTKNIQYF.

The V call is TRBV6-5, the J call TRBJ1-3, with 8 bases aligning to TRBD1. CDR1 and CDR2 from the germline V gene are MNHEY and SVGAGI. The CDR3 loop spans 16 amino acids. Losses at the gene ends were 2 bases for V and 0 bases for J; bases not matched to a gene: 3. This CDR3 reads CASSYGTGLSGNTIYF. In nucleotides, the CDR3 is TGTGCCAGCAGTTACGGGACAGGACTCTCTGGAAACACCATATATTTT.

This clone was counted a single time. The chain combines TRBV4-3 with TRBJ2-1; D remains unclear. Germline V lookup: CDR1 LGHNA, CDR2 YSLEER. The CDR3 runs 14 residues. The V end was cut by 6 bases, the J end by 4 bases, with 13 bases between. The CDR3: CASSQKPPYNEQFF. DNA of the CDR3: TGCGCCAGCAGTCAAAAGCCACCATACAATGAGCAGTTCTTC.

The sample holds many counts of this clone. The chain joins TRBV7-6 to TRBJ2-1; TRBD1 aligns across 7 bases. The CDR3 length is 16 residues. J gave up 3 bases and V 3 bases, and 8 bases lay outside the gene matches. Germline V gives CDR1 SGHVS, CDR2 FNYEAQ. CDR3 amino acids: CASSFLTGDHYNEQFF. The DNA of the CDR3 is TGTGCCAGCAGCTTCTTAACAGGGGACCACTACAATGAGCAGTTCTTC.